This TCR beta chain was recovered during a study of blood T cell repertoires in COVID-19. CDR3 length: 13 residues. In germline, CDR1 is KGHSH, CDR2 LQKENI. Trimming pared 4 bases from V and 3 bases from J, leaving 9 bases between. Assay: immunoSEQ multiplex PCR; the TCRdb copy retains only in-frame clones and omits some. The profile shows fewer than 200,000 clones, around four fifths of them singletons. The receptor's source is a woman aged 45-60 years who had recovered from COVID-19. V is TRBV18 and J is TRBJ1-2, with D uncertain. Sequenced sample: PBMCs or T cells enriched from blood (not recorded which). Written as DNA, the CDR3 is TGTGCCAGCTCACGCGGGGTTTACTATGGCTACACCTTC. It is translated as CASSRGVYYGYTF.